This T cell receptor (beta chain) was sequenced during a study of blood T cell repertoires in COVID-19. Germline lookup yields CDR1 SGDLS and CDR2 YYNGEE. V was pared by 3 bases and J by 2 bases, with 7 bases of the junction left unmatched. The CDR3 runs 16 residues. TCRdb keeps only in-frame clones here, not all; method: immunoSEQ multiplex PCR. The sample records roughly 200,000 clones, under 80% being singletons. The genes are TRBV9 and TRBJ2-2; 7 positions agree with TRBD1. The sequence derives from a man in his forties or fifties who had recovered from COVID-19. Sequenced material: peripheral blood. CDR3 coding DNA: TGTGCCAGCAGCGAAAAGGGGGCGCATAACACCGGGGAGCTGTTTTTT. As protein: CASSEKGAHNTGELFF. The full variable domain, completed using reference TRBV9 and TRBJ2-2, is DSGVTQTPKHLITATGQRVTLRCSPRSGDLSVYWYQQSLDQGLQFLIQYYNGEERAKGNILERFSAQQFPDLHSELNLSSLELGDSALYFCASSEKGAHNTGELFFGEGSRLTVL.